Listed below are T cell receptor beta chains from one sample, sequenced in a study of cytomegalovirus exposure and HLA in healthy donors. Generated by immunoSEQ multiplex PCR, the TCRdb table keeps only in-frame clones and is missing some. The profile shows about 120,000 clones, approximately 80% of them singletons. The specimen sequenced was PBMCs. The receptors here all came from a woman aged 40 to 49 in good health and CMV-seropositive. CDR3s include the opening cysteine and the closing phenylalanine or tryptophan. Some rows have no size entry. The others give once, few or many, or a class for an expanded clone.

J gene | clone size | V gene | CDR3 protein
TRBJ2-2 | - | TRBV5-6 | CASSPQETGELFF
TRBJ1-1 | - | TRBV5-1 | CASSFALETEAFF
TRBJ2-5 | - | TRBV27 | CASSLGGTGQETQYF
TRBJ1-3 | few | TRBV30 | CAWNAGVRGNTIYF
TRBJ1-2 | - | TRBV5-6 | CASSWNRGYGYTF
TRBJ1-2 | once | TRBV6-6 | CASSYGTGEGYTF
TRBJ1-3 | - | TRBV30 | CAWSSGTAIGNTIYF
TRBJ1-2 | - | TRBV6-1 | CASSELTGPNYGYTF
- | few | TRBV29-1 | CSVGATVFSYEQYF
TRBJ1-1 | few | TRBV28 | CASSRDTEAFF
TRBJ1-1 | few | TRBV5-4 | CASEPFLYPGENTEAFF
TRBJ1-4 | - | TRBV9 | CASSVDLTKEKLFF
TRBJ2-7 | - | TRBV29-1 | CSVDSGAYEQYF
TRBJ1-2 | - | TRBV7-9 | CSSSFGDYGYTF
TRBJ1-6 | - | TRBV30 | CAWSVGGAVRSPLHF
TRBJ2-7 | - | TRBV7-9 | CATSRTAYEQYF
TRBJ2-7 | - | TRBV4-1 | CASSPRTDYEQYF
TRBJ1-1 | - | TRBV7-9 | CASSWRGSNTEAFF
TRBJ1-1 | - | TRBV5-1 | CASDFLGQGGTEAFF
TRBJ2-1 | - | TRBV6-1 | CASSEAGGSYNEQFF
TRBJ2-3 | - | TRBV4-2 | CASSPRWVASGGSGGTDTQYF
TRBJ1-2 | - | TRBV18 | CASSPDRNGYTF
TRBJ2-1 | - | TRBV6-1 | CASDRGLYEQFF
TRBJ1-1 | - | TRBV4-1 | CASSQREVGAEAFF
TRBJ1-2 | - | TRBV29-1 | CSVALYGYTF
TRBJ2-1 | - | TRBV19 | CASGLPGSYNEQFF
TRBJ1-2 | few | TRBV30 | CAWSVLGGGGYGYTF
- | - | TRBV6-1 | CASRAGLTYEQYF
TRBJ1-1 | - | TRBV6-5 | CASTFIGGGTEAFF
TRBJ1-2 | - | TRBV10-2 | CASSEGGGGGYTF
TRBJ1-6 | - | TRBV7-2 | CASTLNSYNSPLHF
TRBJ2-7 | - | TRBV5-1 | CASSSSGNYEQYF
TRBJ1-1 | - | TRBV27 | CASSLGWGRENEAFF
TRBJ1-2 | - | TRBV30 | CAWSSDRVYGYTF
TRBJ1-1 | - | TRBV6-1 | CASNGRIGSTEAFF
TRBJ2-1 | - | TRBV11-2 | CASSTDRVSEQFF
TRBJ2-7 | few | TRBV18 | CASSPSTGVTYEQYF
TRBJ2-7 | - | TRBV6-5 | CASSYSPFTAYEQYF
TRBJ1-2 | - | TRBV5-1 | CASSFGTGSGYGYTF
TRBJ2-1 | - | TRBV4-2 | CASSQSLREQFF
TRBJ1-5 | - | TRBV5-6 | CASSFGTGDQPQHF
TRBJ1-1 | - | TRBV7-2 | CASSLGGSGTEAFF
TRBJ1-2 | - | TRBV7-9 | CASSLAGQNYGYTF
TRBJ1-1 | - | TRBV6-5 | CASSEQLKTAVAFF
TRBJ2-5 | - | TRBV7-8 | CASSLDLRTSGGAGETQYF
TRBJ1-1 | - | TRBV29-1 | CSVREGGFEAFF
TRBJ2-2 | - | TRBV7-8 | CASSSRLNVAGELFF
TRBJ1-1 | - | TRBV30 | CAWSWGRTEAFF
TRBJ2-5 | - | TRBV6-5 | CASSPGTYGTQYF
TRBJ1-5 | few | TRBV15 | CATSRDWGGSNQPQHF
TRBJ1-3 | - | TRBV10-2 | CASSGTGGSGNTIYF
TRBJ1-1 | few | TRBV6-5 | CASTETGPNTEAFF
TRBJ2-7 | - | TRBV18 | CASSPGAEQYF
TRBJ2-7 | - | TRBV6-5 | CASSLDRFYEQYF
TRBJ1-1 | few | TRBV13 | CASSPAPEFTEAFF
TRBJ2-7 | - | TRBV5-1 | CASSLIIARGYEQYF
TRBJ2-5 | - | TRBV13 | CASSPERGGQETQYF
TRBJ2-3 | - | TRBV29-1 | CSALLARGRPSTQYF
TRBJ1-2 | - | TRBV5-6 | CASSLDSALYGYTF
TRBJ2-2 | - | TRBV19 | CASSIDYPNTGELFF